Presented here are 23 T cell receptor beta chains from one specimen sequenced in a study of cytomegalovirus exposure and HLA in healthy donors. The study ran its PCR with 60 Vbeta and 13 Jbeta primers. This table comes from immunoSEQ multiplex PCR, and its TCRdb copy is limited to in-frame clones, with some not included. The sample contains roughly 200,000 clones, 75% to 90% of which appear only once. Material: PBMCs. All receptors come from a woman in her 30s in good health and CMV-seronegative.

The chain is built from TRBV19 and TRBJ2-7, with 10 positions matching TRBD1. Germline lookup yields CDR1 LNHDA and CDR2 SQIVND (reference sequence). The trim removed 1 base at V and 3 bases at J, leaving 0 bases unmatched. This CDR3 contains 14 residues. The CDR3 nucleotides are TGTGCCAGTAGTATAGGGACAGGGGGCTACGAGCAGTACTTC. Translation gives CASSIGTGGYEQYF.

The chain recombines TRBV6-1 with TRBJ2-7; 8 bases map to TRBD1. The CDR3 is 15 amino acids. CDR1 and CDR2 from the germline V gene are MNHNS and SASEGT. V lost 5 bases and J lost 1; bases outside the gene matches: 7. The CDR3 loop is CASSPRTGRSYEQYF. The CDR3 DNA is TGTGCCAGCAGTCCCCGGACAGGGAGGTCCTACGAGCAGTACTTC.

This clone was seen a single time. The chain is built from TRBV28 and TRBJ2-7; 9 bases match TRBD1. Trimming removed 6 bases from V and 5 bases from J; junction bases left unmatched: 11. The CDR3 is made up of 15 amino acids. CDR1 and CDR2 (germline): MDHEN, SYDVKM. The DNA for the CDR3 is TGTGCCAGCAGGGCACCGGGACAGGGTATCCACGAGCAGTACTTC. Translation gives CASRAPGQGIHEQYF.

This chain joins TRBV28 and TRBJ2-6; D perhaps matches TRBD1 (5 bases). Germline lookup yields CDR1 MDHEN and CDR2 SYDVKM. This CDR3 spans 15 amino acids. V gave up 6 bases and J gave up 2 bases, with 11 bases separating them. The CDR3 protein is CASREGAAGANVLTF. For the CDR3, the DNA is TGTGCCAGCAGGGAAGGGGCGGCTGGGGCCAACGTCCTGACTTTC.

CDR3 DNA sequence: TGTGCCAGCAGTTCCCGGACAGGGTACGGGGCCAACGTCCTGACTTTC. It specifies CASSSRTGYGANVLTF. The chain links TRBV27 to TRBJ2-6; 8 bases match TRBD1. CDR1 is MNHEY, CDR2 SMNVEV, per germline (reference sequence). Trimming at V came to 4 bases and at J to 4 bases, leaving 6 bases not matched to a gene. This CDR3 is built from 16 residues. Looking up the rest from reference TRBV27 and TRBJ2-6 gives the full variable domain: EAQVTQNPRYLITVTGKKLTVTCSQNMNHEYMSWYRQDPGLGLRQIYYSMNVEVTDKGDVPEGYKVSRKEKRNFPLILESPSPNQTSLYFCASSSRTGYGANVLTFGAGSRLTVL.

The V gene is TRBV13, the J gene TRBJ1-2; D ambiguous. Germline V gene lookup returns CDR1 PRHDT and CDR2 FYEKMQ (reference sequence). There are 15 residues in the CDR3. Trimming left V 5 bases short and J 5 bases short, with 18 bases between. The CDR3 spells CASSAGNRLMYGYTF. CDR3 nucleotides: TGTGCCAGCAGCGCCGGGAACAGATTGATGTATGGCTACACCTTC.

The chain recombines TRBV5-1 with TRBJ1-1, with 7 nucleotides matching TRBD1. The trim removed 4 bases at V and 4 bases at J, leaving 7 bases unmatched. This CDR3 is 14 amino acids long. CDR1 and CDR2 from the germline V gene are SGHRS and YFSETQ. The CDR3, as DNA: TGCGCCAGCAGCAGAGACAGGGTTTCCACTGAAGCTTTCTTT. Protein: CASSRDRVSTEAFF. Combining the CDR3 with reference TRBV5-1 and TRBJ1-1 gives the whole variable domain KAGVTQTPRYLIKTRGQQVTLSCSPISGHRSVSWYQQTPGQGLQFLFEYFSETQRNKGNFPGRFSGRQFSNSRSEMNVSTLELGDSALYLCASSRDRVSTEAFFGQGTRLTVV.

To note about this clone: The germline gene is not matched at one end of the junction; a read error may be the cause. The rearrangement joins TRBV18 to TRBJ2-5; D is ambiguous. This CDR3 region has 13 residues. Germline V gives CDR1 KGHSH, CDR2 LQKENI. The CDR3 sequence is CASTPRYQETQYF. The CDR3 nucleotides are TGTGCCAGCACACCGCGGTACCAAGAGACCCAGTACTTC.

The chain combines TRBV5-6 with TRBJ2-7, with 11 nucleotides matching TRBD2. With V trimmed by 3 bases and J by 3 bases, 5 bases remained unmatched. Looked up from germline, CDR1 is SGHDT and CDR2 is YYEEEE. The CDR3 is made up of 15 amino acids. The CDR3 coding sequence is TGTGCCAGCAGCTCTGGCGGACTAGCGGGCTACGAGCAGTACTTC. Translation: CASSSGGLAGYEQYF.

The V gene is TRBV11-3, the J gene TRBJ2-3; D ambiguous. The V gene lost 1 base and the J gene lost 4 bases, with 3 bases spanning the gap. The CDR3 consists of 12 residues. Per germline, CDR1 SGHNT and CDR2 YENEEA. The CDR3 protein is CASSLASDTQYF. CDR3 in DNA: TGTGCCAGCAGCTTAGCGTCAGATACGCAGTATTTT.

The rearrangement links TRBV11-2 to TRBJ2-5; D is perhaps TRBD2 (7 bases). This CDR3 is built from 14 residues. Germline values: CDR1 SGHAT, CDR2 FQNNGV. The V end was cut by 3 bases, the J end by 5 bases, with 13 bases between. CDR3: CASSLAGAEETQYF. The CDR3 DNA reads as TGTGCCAGCAGCTTGGCGGGGGCGGAGGAGACCCAGTACTTC.

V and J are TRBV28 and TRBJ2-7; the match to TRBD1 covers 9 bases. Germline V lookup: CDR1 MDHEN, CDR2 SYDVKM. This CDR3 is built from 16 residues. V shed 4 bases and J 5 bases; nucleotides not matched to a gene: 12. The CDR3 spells CASSSSGTGFRNEQYF. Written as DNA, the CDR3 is TGTGCCAGCAGTTCCTCCGGGACAGGGTTTAGGAACGAGCAGTACTTC. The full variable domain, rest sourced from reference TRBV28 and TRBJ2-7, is DVKVTQSSRYLVKRTGEKVFLECVQDMDHENMFWYRQDPGLGLRLIYFSYDVKMKEKGDIPEGYSVSREKKERFSLILESASTNQTSMYLCASSSSGTGFRNEQYFGPGTRLTVT.

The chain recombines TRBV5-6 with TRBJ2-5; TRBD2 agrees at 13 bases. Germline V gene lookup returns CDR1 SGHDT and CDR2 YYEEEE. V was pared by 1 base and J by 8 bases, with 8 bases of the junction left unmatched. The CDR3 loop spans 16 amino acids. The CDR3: CASSLTSGGALITQYF. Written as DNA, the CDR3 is TGTGCCAGCAGCTTGACTAGCGGGGGGGCCCTAATTACCCAGTACTTC.

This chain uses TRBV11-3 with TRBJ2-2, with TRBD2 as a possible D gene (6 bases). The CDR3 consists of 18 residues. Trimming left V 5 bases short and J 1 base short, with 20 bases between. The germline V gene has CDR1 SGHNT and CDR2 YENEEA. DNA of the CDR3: TGTGCCAGCAGCCCCAGCCGGGAGAGGCCCGGGAACACCGGGGAGCTGTTTTTT. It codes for CASSPSRERPGNTGELFF.

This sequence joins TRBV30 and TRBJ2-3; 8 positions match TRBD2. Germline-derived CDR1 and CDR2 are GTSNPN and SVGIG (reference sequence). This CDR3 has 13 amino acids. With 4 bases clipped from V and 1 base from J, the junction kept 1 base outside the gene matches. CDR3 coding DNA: TGTGCCTGGACTAGCGGGCGCACAGATACGCAGTATTTT. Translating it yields CAWTSGRTDTQYF.

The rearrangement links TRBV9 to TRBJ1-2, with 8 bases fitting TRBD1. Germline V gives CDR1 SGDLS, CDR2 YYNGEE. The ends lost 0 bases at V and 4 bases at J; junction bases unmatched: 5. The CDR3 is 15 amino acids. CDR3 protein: CASSVEPGGLYGYTF. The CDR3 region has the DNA TGTGCCAGCAGCGTAGAACCAGGGGGCCTCTATGGCTACACCTTC.

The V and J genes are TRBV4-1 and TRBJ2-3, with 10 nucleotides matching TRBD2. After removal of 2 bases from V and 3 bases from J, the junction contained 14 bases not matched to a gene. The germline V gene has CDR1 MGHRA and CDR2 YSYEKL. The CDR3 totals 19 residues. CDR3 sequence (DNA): TGCGCCAGCAGCCAATACGATCTAGCGGGGGCCCGGGGGACAGATACGCAGTATTTT. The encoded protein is CASSQYDLAGARGTDTQYF.

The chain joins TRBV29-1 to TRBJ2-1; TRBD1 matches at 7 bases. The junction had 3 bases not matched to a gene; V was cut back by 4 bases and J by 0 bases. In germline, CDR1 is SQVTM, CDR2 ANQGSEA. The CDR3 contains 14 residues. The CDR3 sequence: CSVGGQPSYNEQFF. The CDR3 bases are TGCAGCGTTGGGGGACAGCCCTCCTACAATGAGCAGTTCTTC.

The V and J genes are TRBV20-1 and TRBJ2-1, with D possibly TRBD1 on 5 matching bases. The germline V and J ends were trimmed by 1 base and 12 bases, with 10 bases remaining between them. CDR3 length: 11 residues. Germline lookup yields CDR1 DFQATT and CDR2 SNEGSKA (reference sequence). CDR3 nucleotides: TGCAGTGCTAGAGTCGGACACCCGCAGTTCTTC. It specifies CSARVGHPQFF.

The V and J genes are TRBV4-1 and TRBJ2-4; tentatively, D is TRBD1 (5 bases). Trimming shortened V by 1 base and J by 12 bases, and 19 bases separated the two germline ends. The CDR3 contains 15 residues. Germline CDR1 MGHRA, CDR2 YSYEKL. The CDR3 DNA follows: TGCGCCAGCAGCCAAGTGGAAGGTCAGGGATTCTATCAGTACTTC. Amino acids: CASSQVEGQGFYQYF.

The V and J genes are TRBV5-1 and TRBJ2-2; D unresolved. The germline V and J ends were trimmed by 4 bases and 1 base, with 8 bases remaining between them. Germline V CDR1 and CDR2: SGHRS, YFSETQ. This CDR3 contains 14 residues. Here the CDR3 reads CASSEIGNTGELFF. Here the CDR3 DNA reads TGCGCCAGCAGCGAAATCGGGAACACCGGGGAGCTGTTTTTT.

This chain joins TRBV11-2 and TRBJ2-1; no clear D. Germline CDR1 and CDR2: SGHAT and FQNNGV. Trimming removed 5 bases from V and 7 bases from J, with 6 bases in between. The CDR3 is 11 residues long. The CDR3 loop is CASSPGNEQFF. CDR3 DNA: TGTGCCAGCAGCCCCGGGAATGAGCAGTTCTTC.

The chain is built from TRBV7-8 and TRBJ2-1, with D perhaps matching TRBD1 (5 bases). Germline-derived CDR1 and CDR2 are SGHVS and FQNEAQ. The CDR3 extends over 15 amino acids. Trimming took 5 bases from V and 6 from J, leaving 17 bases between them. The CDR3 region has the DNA TGTGCCAGCAGCCGTGATTTATCAGGGCGCAATGAGCAGTTCTTC. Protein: CASSRDLSGRNEQFF.